This T cell receptor beta chain emerged from a study of cytomegalovirus exposure and HLA in healthy donors. Findings of the study overall: An analysis that came later showed most CMV-associated TCR beta chains appearing HLA-restricted. Cytomegalovirus-associated TCR beta chains were listed, numbering approximately 150.

The study ran its PCR with 60 Vbeta and 13 Jbeta primers. Assay used: immunoSEQ multiplex PCR; TCRdb lists only in-frame clones, some missing. The table has under 200,000 clones, over 65% seen once; the top ten hold around 3.1%. In the case of this clone: Antigen specificity is unknown.

Trimming stripped 1 base from V and 0 bases from J, with 10 bases between. Germline values: CDR1 LNHNV, CDR2 YYDKDF (reference sequence). The CDR3 is made up of 15 amino acids. The TCR originated in a woman in her forties in good health and CMV-seronegative. Sample: PBMCs. The V and J genes are TRBV15 and TRBJ2-7; D possibly corresponds to TRBD2 (6 bases). Here the CDR3 DNA reads TGTGCCACCAGCAGAGGCGGGGCGAGCTCCTACGAGCAGTACTTC. Its translation: CATSRGGASSYEQYF. The full variable domain, in which reference TRBV15 and TRBJ2-7 provide the parts outside the CDR3, is DAMVIQNPRYQVTQFGKPVTLSCSQTLNHNVMYWYQQKSSQAPKLLFHYYDKDFNNEADTPDNFQSRRPNTSFCFLDIRSPGLGDTAMYLCATSRGGASSYEQYFGPGTRLTVT.